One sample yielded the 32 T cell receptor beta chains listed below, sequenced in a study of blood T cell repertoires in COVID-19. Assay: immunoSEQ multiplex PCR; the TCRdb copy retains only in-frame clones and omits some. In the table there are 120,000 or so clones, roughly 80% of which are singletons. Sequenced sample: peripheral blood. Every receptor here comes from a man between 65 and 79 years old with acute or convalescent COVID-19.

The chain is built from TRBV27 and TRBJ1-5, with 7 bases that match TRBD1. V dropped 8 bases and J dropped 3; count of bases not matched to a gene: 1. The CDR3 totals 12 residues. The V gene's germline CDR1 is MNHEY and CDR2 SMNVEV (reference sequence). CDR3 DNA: TGTGCCAGCGGACAGGACAATCAGCCCCAGCATTTT. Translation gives CASGQDNQPQHF.

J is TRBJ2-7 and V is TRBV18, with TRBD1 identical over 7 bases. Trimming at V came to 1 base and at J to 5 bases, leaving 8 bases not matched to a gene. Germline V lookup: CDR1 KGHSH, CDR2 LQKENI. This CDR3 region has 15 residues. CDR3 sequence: CASSPLSGTADEQYF. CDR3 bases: TGTGCCAGCTCACCACTTTCCGGGACAGCCGACGAGCAGTACTTC.

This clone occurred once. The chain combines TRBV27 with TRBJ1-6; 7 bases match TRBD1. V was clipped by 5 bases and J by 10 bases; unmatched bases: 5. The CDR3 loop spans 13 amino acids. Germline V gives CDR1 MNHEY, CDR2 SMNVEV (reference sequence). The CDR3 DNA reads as TGTGCCAGCAGTCCCCGACAGGGATCACCCCTCCACTTT. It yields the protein CASSPRQGSPLHF.

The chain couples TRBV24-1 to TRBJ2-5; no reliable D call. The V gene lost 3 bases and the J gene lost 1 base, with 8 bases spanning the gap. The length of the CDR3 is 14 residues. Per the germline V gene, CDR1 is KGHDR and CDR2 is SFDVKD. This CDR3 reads CATSDPTVQETQYF. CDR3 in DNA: TGTGCCACCAGTGATCCCACTGTCCAAGAGACCCAGTACTTC.

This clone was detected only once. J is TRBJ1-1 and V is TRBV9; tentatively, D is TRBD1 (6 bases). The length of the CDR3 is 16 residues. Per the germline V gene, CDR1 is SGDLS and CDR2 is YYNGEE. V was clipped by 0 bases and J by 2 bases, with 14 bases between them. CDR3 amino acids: CASSVGTDRPNTEAFF. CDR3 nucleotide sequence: TGTGCCAGCAGCGTAGGAACAGACAGGCCTAACACTGAAGCTTTCTTT.

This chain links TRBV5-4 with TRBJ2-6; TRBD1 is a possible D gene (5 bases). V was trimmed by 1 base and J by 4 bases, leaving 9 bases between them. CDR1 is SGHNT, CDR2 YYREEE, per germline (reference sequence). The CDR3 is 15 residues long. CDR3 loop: CASSLQGRGANVLTF. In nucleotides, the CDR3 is TGTGCCAGCAGCTTGCAGGGTCGAGGGGCCAACGTCCTGACTTTC.

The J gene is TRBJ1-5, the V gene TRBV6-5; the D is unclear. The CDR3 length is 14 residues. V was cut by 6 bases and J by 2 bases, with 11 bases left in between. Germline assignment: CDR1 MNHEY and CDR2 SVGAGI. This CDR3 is CASSPNQGNQPQHF. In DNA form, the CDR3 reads TGTGCCAGCAGCCCCAACCAGGGCAATCAGCCCCAGCATTTT.

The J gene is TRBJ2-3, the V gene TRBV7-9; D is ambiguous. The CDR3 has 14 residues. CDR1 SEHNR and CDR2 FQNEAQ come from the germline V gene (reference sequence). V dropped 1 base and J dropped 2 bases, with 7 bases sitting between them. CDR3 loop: CASSLGLPTDTQYF. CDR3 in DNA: TGTGCCAGCAGCTTAGGGCTCCCCACAGATACGCAGTATTTT.

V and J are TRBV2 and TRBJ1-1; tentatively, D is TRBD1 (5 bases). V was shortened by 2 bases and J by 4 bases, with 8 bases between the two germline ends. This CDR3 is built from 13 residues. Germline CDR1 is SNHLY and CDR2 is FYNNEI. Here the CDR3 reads CASSEQGPTEAFF. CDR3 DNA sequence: TGTGCCAGCAGTGAACAGGGCCCCACTGAAGCTTTCTTT.

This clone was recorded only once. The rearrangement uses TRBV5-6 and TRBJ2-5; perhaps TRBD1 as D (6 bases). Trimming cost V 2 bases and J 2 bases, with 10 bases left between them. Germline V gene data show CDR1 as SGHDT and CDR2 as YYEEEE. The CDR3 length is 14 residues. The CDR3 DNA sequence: TGTGCCAGCAGCTTAAAAACAGGGCAAGAGACCCAGTACTTC. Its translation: CASSLKTGQETQYF.

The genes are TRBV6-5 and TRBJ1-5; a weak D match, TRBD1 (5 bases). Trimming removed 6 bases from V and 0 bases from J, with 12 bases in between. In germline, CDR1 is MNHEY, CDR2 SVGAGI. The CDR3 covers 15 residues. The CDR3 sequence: CASRGGLFSNQPQHF. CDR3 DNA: TGTGCCAGCAGGGGGGGACTTTTTAGCAATCAGCCCCAGCATTTT.

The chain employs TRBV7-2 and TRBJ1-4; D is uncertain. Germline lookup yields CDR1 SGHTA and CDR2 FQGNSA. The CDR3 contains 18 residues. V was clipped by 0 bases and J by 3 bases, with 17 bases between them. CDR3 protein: CASSLAWAFEHANEKLFF. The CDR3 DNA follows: TGTGCCAGCAGCTTAGCGTGGGCTTTTGAACATGCTAATGAAAAACTGTTTTTT. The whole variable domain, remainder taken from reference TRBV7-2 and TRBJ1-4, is GAGVSQSPSNKVTEKGKDVELRCDPISGHTALYWYRQSLGQGLEFLIYFQGNSAPDKSGLPSDRFSAERTGGSVSTLTIQRTQQEDSAVYLCASSLAWAFEHANEKLFFGSGTQLSVL.

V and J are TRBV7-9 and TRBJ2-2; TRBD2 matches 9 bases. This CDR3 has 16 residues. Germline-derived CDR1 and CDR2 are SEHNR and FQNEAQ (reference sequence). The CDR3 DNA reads TGTGCTGTGAGAGGGGCGGGAGGGCCGAACACCGGGGAGCTGTTTTTT. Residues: CAVRGAGGPNTGELFF.

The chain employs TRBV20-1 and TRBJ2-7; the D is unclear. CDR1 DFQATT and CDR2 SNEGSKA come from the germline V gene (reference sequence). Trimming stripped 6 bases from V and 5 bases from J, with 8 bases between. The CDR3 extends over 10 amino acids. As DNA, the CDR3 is TGCAGTGCCCCTTTTAACGAGCAGTACTTC. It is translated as CSAPFNEQYF.

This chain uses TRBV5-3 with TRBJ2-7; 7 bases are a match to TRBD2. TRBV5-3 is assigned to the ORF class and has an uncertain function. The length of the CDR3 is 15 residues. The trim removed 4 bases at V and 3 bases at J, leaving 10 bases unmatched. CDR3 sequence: CARSGRDGGGYEQYF. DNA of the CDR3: TGTGCCAGAAGCGGACGGGACGGCGGGGGCTACGAGCAGTACTTC.

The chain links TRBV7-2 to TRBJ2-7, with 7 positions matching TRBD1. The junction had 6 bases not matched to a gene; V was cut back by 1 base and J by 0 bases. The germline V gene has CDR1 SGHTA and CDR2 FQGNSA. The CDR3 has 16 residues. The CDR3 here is CASSLVGRGYSYEQYF. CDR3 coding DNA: TGTGCCAGCAGCTTAGTAGGCAGGGGGTACTCCTACGAGCAGTACTTC.

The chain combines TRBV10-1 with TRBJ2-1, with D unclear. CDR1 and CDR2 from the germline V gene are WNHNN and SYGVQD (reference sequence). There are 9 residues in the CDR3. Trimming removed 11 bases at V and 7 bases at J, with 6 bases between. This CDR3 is CAELNEQFF. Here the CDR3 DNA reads TGCGCCGAGTTGAATGAGCAGTTCTTC.

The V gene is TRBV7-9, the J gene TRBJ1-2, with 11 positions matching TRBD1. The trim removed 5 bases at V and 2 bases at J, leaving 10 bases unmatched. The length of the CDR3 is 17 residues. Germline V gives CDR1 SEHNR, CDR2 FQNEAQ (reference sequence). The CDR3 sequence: CASSLGTGGDQNYGYTF. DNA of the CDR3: TGTGCCAGCAGCCTAGGGACAGGGGGTGATCAAAACTATGGCTACACCTTC.

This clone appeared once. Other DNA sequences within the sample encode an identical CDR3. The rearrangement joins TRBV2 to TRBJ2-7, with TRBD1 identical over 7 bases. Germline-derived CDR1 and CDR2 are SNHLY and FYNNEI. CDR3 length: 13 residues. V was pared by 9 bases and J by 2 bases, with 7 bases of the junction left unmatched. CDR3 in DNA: TGTGCCAGTACCCGGGACAGCCCCTACGAGCAGTACTTC. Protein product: CASTRDSPYEQYF.

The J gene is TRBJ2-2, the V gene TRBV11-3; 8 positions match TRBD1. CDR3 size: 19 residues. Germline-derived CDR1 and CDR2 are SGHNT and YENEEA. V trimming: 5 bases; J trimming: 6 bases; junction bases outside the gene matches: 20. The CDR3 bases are TGTGCCAGCAGCGTAGGCCAGGGGGCCTGGGACGAGCGTTCCGGGGAGCTGTTTTTT. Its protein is CASSVGQGAWDERSGELFF.

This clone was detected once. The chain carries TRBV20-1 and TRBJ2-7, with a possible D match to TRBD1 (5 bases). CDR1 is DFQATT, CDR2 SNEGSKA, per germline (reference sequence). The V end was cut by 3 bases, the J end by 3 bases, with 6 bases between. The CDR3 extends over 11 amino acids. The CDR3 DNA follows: TGCAGTGCTAGTCAGGGCTACGAGCAGTACTTC. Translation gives CSASQGYEQYF.

The DNA for the CDR3 is TGTGCCAGCAGTTACGGGACAGGGTTTGGTGAAAAACTGTTTTTT. Translation gives CASSYGTGFGEKLFF. The chain recombines TRBV6-5 with TRBJ1-4; 9 nucleotides line up with TRBD1. The CDR3 contains 15 residues. Germline lookup yields CDR1 MNHEY and CDR2 SVGAGI. J lost 7 bases, V lost 2 bases, and 5 bases had no gene match.

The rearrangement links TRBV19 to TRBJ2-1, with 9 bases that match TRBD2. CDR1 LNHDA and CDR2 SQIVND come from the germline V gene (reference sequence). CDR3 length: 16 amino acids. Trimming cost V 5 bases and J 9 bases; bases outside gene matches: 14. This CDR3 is CASSPQGGRASGEQFF. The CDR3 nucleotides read TGTGCCAGTAGTCCCCAGGGCGGGAGGGCTTCGGGTGAGCAGTTCTTC.

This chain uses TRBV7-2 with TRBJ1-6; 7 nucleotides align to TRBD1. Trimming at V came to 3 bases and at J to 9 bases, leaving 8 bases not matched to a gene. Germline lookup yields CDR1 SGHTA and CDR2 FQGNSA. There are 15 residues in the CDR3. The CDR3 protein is CASSLQGGRGSPLHF. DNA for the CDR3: TGTGCCAGCAGCTTGCAGGGGGGCAGGGGTTCACCCCTCCACTTT.

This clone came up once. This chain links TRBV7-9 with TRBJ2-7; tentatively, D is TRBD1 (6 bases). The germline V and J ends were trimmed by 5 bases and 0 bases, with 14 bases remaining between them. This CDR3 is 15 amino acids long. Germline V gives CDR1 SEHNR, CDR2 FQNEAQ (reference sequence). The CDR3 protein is CASSSQGSSSYEQYF. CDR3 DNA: TGTGCCAGCAGCAGCCAGGGGTCTAGCTCCTACGAGCAGTACTTC.

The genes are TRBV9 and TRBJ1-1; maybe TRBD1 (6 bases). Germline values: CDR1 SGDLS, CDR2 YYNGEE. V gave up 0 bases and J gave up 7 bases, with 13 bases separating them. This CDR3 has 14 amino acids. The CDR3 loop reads CASSVEGGAYEAFF. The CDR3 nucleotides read TGTGCCAGCAGCGTAGAAGGGGGGGCGTATGAAGCTTTCTTT.

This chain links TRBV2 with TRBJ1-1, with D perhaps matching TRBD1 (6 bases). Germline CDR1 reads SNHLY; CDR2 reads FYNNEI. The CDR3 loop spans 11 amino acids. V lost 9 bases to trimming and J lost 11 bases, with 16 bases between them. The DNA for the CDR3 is TGTGCCAGTTCTGTGGGGGCGAAGGCTTTCTTT. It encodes CASSVGAKAFF. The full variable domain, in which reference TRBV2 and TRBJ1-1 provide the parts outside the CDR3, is EPEVTQTPSHQVTQMGQEVILRCVPISNHLYFYWYRQILGQKVEFLVSFYNNEISEKSEIFDDQFSVERPDGSNFTLKIRSTKLEDSAMYFCASSVGAKAFFGQGTRLTVV.

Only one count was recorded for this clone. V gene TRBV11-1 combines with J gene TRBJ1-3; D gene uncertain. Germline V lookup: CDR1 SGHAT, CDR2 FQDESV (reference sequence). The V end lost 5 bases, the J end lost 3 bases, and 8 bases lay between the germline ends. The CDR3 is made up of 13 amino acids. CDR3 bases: TGTGCCAGCAGCAGAGTGAGTGGAAACACCATATATTTT. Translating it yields CASSRVSGNTIYF.

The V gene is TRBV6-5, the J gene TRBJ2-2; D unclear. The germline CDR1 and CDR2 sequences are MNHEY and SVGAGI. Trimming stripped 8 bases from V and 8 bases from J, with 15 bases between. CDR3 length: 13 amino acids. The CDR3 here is CASWSLGPGELFF. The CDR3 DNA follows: TGTGCCAGCTGGAGCCTGGGTCCAGGGGAGCTGTTTTTT.

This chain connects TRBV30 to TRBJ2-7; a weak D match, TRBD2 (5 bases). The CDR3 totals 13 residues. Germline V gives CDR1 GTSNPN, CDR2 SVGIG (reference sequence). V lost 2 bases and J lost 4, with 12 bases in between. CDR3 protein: CAWSTGMGYEQYF. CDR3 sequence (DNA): TGTGCCTGGAGTACGGGGATGGGATACGAGCAGTACTTC.

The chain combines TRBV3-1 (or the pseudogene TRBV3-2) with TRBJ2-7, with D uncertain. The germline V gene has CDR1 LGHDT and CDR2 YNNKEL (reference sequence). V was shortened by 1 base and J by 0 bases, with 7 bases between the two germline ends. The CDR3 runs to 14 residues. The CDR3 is CASSQGVGSYEQYF. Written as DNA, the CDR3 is TGTGCCAGCAGCCAAGGAGTTGGCTCCTACGAGCAGTACTTC.

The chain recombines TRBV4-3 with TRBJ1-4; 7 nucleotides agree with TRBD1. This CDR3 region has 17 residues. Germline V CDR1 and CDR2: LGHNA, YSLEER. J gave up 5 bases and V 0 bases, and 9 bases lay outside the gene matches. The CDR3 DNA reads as TGCGCCAGCAGCCAAGAATTTGTTGGGACAGCAAATGAAAAACTGTTTTTT. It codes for CASSQEFVGTANEKLFF.